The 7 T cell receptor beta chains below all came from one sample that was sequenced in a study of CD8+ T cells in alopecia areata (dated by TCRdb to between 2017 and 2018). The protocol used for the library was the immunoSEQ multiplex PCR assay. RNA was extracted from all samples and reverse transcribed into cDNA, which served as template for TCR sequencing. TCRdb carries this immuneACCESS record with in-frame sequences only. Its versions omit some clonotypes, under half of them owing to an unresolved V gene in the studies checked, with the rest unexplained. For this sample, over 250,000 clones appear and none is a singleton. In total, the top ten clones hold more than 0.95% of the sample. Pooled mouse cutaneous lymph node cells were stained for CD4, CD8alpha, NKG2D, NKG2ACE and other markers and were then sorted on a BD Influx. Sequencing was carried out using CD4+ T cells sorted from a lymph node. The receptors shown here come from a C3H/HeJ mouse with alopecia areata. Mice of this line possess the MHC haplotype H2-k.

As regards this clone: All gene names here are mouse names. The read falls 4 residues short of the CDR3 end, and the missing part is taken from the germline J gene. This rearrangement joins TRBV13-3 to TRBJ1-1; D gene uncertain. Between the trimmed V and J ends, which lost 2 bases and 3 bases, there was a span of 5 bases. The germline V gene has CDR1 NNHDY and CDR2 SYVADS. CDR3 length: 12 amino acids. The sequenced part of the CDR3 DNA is TGTGCCAGCAGTGAAGGGTACACA. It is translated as CASSEGYT. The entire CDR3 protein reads CASSEGYTEVFF.

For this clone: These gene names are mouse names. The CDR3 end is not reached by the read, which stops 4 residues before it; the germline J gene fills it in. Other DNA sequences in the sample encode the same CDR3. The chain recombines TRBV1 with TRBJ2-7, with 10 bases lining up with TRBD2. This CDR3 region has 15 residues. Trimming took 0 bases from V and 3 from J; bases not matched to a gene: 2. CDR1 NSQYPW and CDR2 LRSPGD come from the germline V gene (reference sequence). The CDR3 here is CTCSADWGGVYEQYF. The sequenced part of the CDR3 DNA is TGCACCTGCAGTGCAGACTGGGGGGGCGTCTAT. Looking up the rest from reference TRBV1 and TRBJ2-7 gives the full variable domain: VTLLEQNPRWRLVPRGQAVNLRCILKNSQYPWMSWYQQDLQKQLQWLFTLRSPGDKEVKSLPGADYLATRVTDTELRLQVANMSQGRTLYCTCSADWGGVYEQYFGPGTRLTVL.

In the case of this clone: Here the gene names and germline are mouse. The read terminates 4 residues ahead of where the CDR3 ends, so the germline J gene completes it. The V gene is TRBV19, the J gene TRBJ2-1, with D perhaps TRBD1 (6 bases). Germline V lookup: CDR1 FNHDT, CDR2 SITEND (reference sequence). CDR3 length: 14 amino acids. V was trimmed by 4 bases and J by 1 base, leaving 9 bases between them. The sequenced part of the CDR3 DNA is TGTGCCAGCAGTCGGGACAACAACTATGCT. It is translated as CASSRDNNYA. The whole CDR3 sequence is CASSRDNNYAEQFF. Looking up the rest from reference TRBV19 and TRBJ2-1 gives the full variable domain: GGIITQTPKFLIGQEGQKLTLKCQQNFNHDTMYWYRQDSGKGLRLIYYSITENDLQKGDLSEGYDASREKKSSFSLTVTSAQKNEMAVFLCASSRDNNYAEQFFGPGTRLTVL.

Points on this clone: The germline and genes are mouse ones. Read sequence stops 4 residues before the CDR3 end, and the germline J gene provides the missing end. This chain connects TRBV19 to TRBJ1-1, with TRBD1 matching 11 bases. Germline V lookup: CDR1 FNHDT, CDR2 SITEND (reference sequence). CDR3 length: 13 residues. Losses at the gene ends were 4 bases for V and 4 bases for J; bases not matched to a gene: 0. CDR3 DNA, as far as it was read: TGTGCCAGCAGTGGACAGGGGGCCACA. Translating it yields CASSGQGAT. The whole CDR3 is CASSGQGATEVFF.

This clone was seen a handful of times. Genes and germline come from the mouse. The part of the CDR3 DNA that was read is TGTGCCAGCGGTGAGGGGACAGCCGGG. This encodes CASGEGTAG. The full CDR3 reads CASGEGTAGQLYF. The V call is TRBV13-2, the J call TRBJ2-2; 7 bases are shared with TRBD1. Read coverage stops 4 residues before the CDR3 terminus; the germline J gene supplies the remainder. CDR1 is NNHNN and CDR2 is SYGAGS in the germline V gene (reference sequence). The J segment lost 6 bases and the V segment lost 2 bases, leaving 1 base of the junction unmatched. CDR3 length equals 13 residues.

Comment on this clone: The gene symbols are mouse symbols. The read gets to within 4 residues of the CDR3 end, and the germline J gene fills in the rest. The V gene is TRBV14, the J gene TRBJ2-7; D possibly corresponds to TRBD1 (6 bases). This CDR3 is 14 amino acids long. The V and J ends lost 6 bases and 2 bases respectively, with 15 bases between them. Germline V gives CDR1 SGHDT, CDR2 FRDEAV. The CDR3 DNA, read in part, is TGTGCCAGCAACCCCTCCGGGACAACCTAT. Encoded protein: CASNPSGTTY. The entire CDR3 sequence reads CASNPSGTTYEQYF.

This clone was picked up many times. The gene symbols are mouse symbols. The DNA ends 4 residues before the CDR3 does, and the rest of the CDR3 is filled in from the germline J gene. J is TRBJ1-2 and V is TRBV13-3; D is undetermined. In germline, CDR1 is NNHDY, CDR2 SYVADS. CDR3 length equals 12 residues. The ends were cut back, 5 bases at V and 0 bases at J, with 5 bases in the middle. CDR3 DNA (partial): TGTGCCAGCAGACAGCCAAACTCC. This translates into CASRQPNS. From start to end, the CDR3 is CASRQPNSDYTF.